Following are 14 T cell receptor beta chains from one sample sequenced in a study of T cell responses to AZD1222 COVID-19 vaccine. TCRdb keeps only in-frame clones here, not all; method: immunoSEQ multiplex PCR. The table includes 150,000 to 200,000 clones, 90% to 95% detected once. The sample in question was peripheral blood, obtained 28 days after the second AZD1222 dose. Receptors were obtained from an adult who received the AZD1222 COVID-19 vaccine.

This chain uses TRBV28 with TRBJ2-1; D remains unclear. The CDR3 consists of 14 residues. The germline CDR1 and CDR2 sequences are MDHEN and SYDVKM. With 1 base removed from V and 8 bases from J, the gap between germline ends came to 12 bases. The CDR3 sequence: CASSLSRPAYEQFF. In nucleotides, the CDR3 is TGTGCCAGCAGTTTATCCCGGCCTGCGTATGAGCAGTTCTTC. The whole variable domain, filled in from reference TRBV28 and TRBJ2-1, reads DVKVTQSSRYLVKRTGEKVFLECVQDMDHENMFWYRQDPGLGLRLIYFSYDVKMKEKGDIPEGYSVSREKKERFSLILESASTNQTSMYLCASSLSRPAYEQFFGPGTRLTVL.

The chain carries TRBV29-1 and TRBJ1-2; D unresolved. Looked up from germline, CDR1 is SQVTM and CDR2 is ANQGSEA. V lost 6 bases to trimming and J lost 2 bases, with 16 bases between them. The CDR3 sequence is 14 residues long. This CDR3 is CSVHSAAPNYGYTF. In DNA form, the CDR3 reads TGCAGCGTCCACTCAGCCGCCCCAAACTATGGCTACACCTTC.

This clone has a single count. This chain connects TRBV7-6 to TRBJ2-3; 15 bases are shared with TRBD2. Trimming took 5 bases from V and 4 from J; bases not matched to a gene: 7. The germline gives CDR1 SGHVS, CDR2 FNYEAQ. This CDR3 has 17 amino acids. The CDR3 nucleotides read TGTGCCAGCAGCACCTGGACTAGCGGGAGGGTCCCAGATACGCAGTATTTT. The encoded protein is CASSTWTSGRVPDTQYF.

The rearrangement uses TRBV19 and TRBJ1-5; the match to TRBD1 covers 8 bases. Germline loops: CDR1 LNHDA, CDR2 SQIVND (reference sequence). With 6 bases clipped from V and 2 bases from J, the junction kept 6 bases outside the gene matches. The CDR3 spans 15 residues. The CDR3 is CASSSQGAGNQPQHF. The CDR3 region has the DNA TGTGCCAGTAGCTCCCAGGGGGCTGGCAATCAGCCCCAGCATTTT.

The chain combines TRBV13 with TRBJ2-2; the D is unclear. V shed 5 bases and J shed 6 bases, with 10 bases lying between them. The germline V gene has CDR1 PRHDT and CDR2 FYEKMQ (reference sequence). This CDR3 is 13 amino acids long. DNA of the CDR3: TGTGCCAGCAGCCCCCCTCAGTCCGGGGAGCTGTTTTTT. It translates to CASSPPQSGELFF.

The CDR3 spells CASTSPPGGGYEQYF. The CDR3 nucleotides read TGTGCCAGCACATCCCCCCCCGGCGGCGGCTACGAGCAGTACTTC. The rearrangement links TRBV6-5 to TRBJ2-7, with D unclear. V lost 7 bases and J 3 bases, leaving 19 bases between the germline ends. This CDR3 has 15 residues. CDR1 MNHEY and CDR2 SVGAGI come from the germline V gene.

The V and J genes are TRBV28 and TRBJ2-1; 8 nucleotides align to TRBD2. V was pared by 3 bases and J by 5 bases, with 6 bases of the junction left unmatched. The CDR3 has 15 residues. Germline V gene data show CDR1 as MDHEN and CDR2 as SYDVKM. The DNA for the CDR3 is TGTGCCAGCAGTTTGACTAGCGTGGTCCACAATGAGCAGTTCTTC. Residues: CASSLTSVVHNEQFF.

The rearrangement joins TRBV27 to TRBJ1-1; D not resolved. The germline V gene encodes CDR1 MNHEY and CDR2 SMNVEV (reference sequence). There are 13 residues in the CDR3. V lost 10 bases and J lost 0, with 12 bases in between. The CDR3 is CATSSLMNTEAFF. In DNA form, the CDR3 reads TGTGCCACCTCGTCACTAATGAACACTGAAGCTTTCTTT.

The chain recombines TRBV3-1 (or the pseudogene TRBV3-2) with TRBJ2-7, with 7 bases aligning to TRBD2. CDR1 and CDR2 (germline): LGHDT, YNNKEL (reference sequence). Losses at the gene ends were 4 bases for V and 2 bases for J; bases not matched to a gene: 8. The CDR3 covers 15 residues. DNA for the CDR3: TGTGCCAGCAGCCGTACACTAGCGTCCCCCTACGAGCAGTACTTC. It codes for CASSRTLASPYEQYF.

This clone appeared once. The V gene is TRBV3-1 (or the pseudogene TRBV3-2), the J gene TRBJ2-1, with 11 bases fitting TRBD2. Germline V lookup: CDR1 LGHDT, CDR2 YNNKEL (reference sequence). This CDR3 contains 17 residues. V lost 2 bases and J lost 8; bases outside the gene matches: 11. CDR3 loop: CASSQRLAGGPFDEQFF. Written as DNA, the CDR3 is TGTGCCAGCAGCCAACGCTTAGCGGGAGGGCCTTTTGATGAGCAGTTCTTC.

The V call is TRBV27, the J call TRBJ2-1, with D perhaps matching TRBD2 (5 bases). This CDR3 contains 14 residues. V was cut by 3 bases and J by 5 bases, with 11 bases left in between. The germline V gene has CDR1 MNHEY and CDR2 SMNVEV (reference sequence). CDR3 protein: CASSFGNLNNEQFF. The CDR3, as DNA: TGTGCCAGCAGTTTCGGGAATCTGAACAATGAGCAGTTCTTC.

The rearrangement links TRBV24-1 to TRBJ2-7; D not certain. V lost 1 base and J 2 bases, leaving 11 bases between the germline ends. CDR3 length: 15 amino acids. CDR1 is KGHDR and CDR2 is SFDVKD in the germline V gene. CDR3 sequence: CATSDLLAEAYEQYF. The DNA of the CDR3 is TGTGCCACCAGTGATTTACTCGCGGAAGCCTACGAGCAGTACTTC.

This chain connects TRBV7-9 to TRBJ1-2; 10 bases are shared with TRBD1. With 5 bases clipped from V and 6 bases from J, the junction kept 6 bases outside the gene matches. The germline V gene has CDR1 SEHNR and CDR2 FQNEAQ (reference sequence). The length of the CDR3 is 14 residues. CDR3 sequence reads: CASSGDRGRDGYTF. The CDR3 coding sequence is TGTGCCAGCAGCGGAGACAGGGGGCGCGATGGCTACACCTTC.

The chain joins TRBV2 to TRBJ2-1; 10 nucleotides line up with TRBD2. This CDR3 comprises 14 residues. Germline CDR1 reads SNHLY; CDR2 reads FYNNEI. V gave up 2 bases and J gave up 7 bases; unmatched junction bases: 2. Here the CDR3 DNA reads TGTGCCAGCAGTGAAAGGGGACTAGCGAATGAGCAGTTCTTC. Translation: CASSERGLANEQFF.